This T cell receptor beta chain was captured by sequencing in a study of identical twins. The study, taken as a whole, reports: Abundant beta clonotypes from cord blood had fewer insertions, unlike memory repertoires, which showed none. Beta out-of-frame sequences showed weaker excess twin sharing.

TCRdb recomputed calls from the 5' RACE reads with MiXCR, one row per CDR3 protein. The sample lists under 450,000 distinct CDR3 sequences, roughly 20% occurring once. This clonotype was recorded a few times. The antigen is unknown. The material sequenced was naive T cells sorted from blood. The clonotype was recovered from a man aged 50 to 60 in good health.

The CDR3 loop reads CSARDHERSNTGELFF. In DNA form, the CDR3 reads TGCAGTGCTAGAGATCACGAGAGATCGAACACCGGGGAGCTGTTTTTT. The genes are TRBV20-1 and TRBJ2-2; the D is unclear. V gave up 0 bases and J gave up 0 bases, with 11 bases separating them. CDR1 DFQATT and CDR2 SNEGSKA come from the germline V gene (reference sequence). The CDR3 contains 16 residues.